This passage covers 22 T cell receptor beta chains from one sample sequenced in a study of OX40 agonist ivuxolimab in advanced cancers. Clones were sequenced by immunoSEQ multiplex PCR, and TCRdb holds only the in-frame ones, with some missing. Of some 73,000 clones listed, approximately 90% were seen once; the top ten hold 0.4% to 0.55%. Material: CD4+ or CD8+ T cells sorted from blood, obtained in a trial of the OX40 agonist ivuxolimab. The receptors stem from an adult with an advanced solid tumor such as melanoma, head and neck, liver or kidney cancer.

The V gene is TRBV5-1, the J gene TRBJ2-1, with TRBD2 matching over 9 bases. Trimming removed 0 bases from V and 6 bases from J; junction bases left unmatched: 4. The CDR3 contains 15 residues. In germline, CDR1 is SGHRS, CDR2 YFSETQ. The CDR3 sequence is CASSLGGLAPNEQFF. The DNA of the CDR3 is TGCGCCAGCAGCTTGGGGGGACTAGCTCCCAATGAGCAGTTCTTC. The full variable domain, in which reference TRBV5-1 and TRBJ2-1 provide the parts outside the CDR3, is KAGVTQTPRYLIKTRGQQVTLSCSPISGHRSVSWYQQTPGQGLQFLFEYFSETQRNKGNFPGRFSGRQFSNSRSEMNVSTLELGDSALYLCASSLGGLAPNEQFFGPGTRLTVL.

The chain recombines TRBV10-3 with TRBJ1-5, with 8 bases aligning to TRBD1. The V gene's germline CDR1 is ENHRY and CDR2 SYGVKD. CDR3 length: 13 amino acids. Trimming removed 3 bases from V and 5 bases from J; junction bases left unmatched: 0. CDR3: CAISDRGHQPQHF. The CDR3 nucleotides are TGTGCCATCAGTGACAGGGGGCATCAGCCCCAGCATTTT.

The V and J genes are TRBV6-6 and TRBJ2-1, with TRBD2 matching 11 bases. V gave up 5 bases and J gave up 2 bases; unmatched junction bases: 2. The CDR3 runs to 15 residues. Germline assignment: CDR1 MNHNY and CDR2 SVGAGI (reference sequence). Here the CDR3 reads CASSLLAGAYNEQFF. CDR3 nucleotides: TGTGCCAGCAGTCTACTAGCGGGGGCCTACAATGAGCAGTTCTTC.

The rearrangement links TRBV18 to TRBJ2-3, with no clear D. This CDR3 spans 14 amino acids. Per the germline V gene, CDR1 is KGHSH and CDR2 is LQKENI. Between the trimmed V and J ends, which lost 1 base and 0 bases, there was a span of 5 bases. The CDR3 is CASSPRGSTDTQYF. CDR3 in DNA: TGTGCCAGCTCACCACGGGGAAGCACAGATACGCAGTATTTT.

V gene TRBV5-1 combines with J gene TRBJ2-1; tentatively, D is TRBD1 or TRBD2 (5 bases each). The V gene's germline CDR1 is SGHRS and CDR2 YFSETQ. This CDR3 spans 15 amino acids. Deletions cut 0 bases from V and 7 bases from J, with 14 bases between. The CDR3 reads CASSLGGTAQNEQFF. The CDR3 DNA is TGCGCCAGCAGCTTGGGGGGGACGGCCCAGAATGAGCAGTTCTTC.

The chain has TRBV11-2 and TRBJ2-1; D could derive from TRBD1 or TRBD2 (5 bases each). With 4 bases removed from V and 6 bases from J, the gap between germline ends came to 16 bases. Germline V gene data show CDR1 as SGHAT and CDR2 as FQNNGV. This CDR3 contains 15 residues. The CDR3: CASSSSVGESNEQFF. As DNA, the CDR3 is TGTGCCAGCAGCTCGTCCGTGGGGGAGTCCAATGAGCAGTTCTTC.

V is TRBV7-9 and J is TRBJ2-7; perhaps TRBD1 as D (5 bases). CDR1 and CDR2 from the germline V gene are SEHNR and FQNEAQ (reference sequence). V shed 4 bases and J shed 6 bases, with 13 bases lying between them. The CDR3 covers 13 residues. The CDR3 coding sequence is TGTGCCAGCAGCTCGACCCAAGGGGCCGAGCAGTACTTC. This translates into CASSSTQGAEQYF.

The chain combines TRBV9 with TRBJ1-6; a possible D gene is TRBD1 (5 bases). Trimming took 3 bases from V and 8 from J, leaving 9 bases between them. The CDR3 has 13 amino acids. Germline V gene data show CDR1 as SGDLS and CDR2 as YYNGEE. CDR3 DNA: TGTGCCAGCAGCGCCGGGGGGGATTCACCCCTCCACTTT. Encoded protein: CASSAGGDSPLHF.

V usage is TRBV4-1 and J usage is TRBJ2-3; D unresolved. Germline CDR1 reads MGHRA; CDR2 reads YSYEKL. V lost 0 bases and J 6 bases, leaving 7 bases between the germline ends. This CDR3 is built from 13 residues. DNA of the CDR3: TGCGCCAGCAGCCAAGATAGGATTGATACGCAGTATTTT. This sequence encodes CASSQDRIDTQYF.

The gene calls are TRBV30 and TRBJ2-3; 7 nucleotides match TRBD1. The V gene end was trimmed by 0 bases and the J gene end by 2 bases; junction bases not matched to a gene: 8. Germline V lookup: CDR1 GTSNPN, CDR2 SVGIG (reference sequence). The CDR3 is 16 amino acids. CDR3 sequence (DNA): TGTGCCTGGAGTGTAGGGCACAGGGGTAACACAGATACGCAGTATTTT. Amino acid sequence: CAWSVGHRGNTDTQYF.

This clone was counted between two and nine times. The chain carries TRBV27 and TRBJ1-1; 7 nucleotides agree with TRBD1. J was trimmed by 2 bases and V by 7 bases; bases with no gene match: 10. Germline CDR1 MNHEY, CDR2 SMNVEV (reference sequence). This CDR3 has 15 amino acids. The CDR3 DNA is TGTGCCAGCACCCCAAGGGGGCAGGGCAACACTGAAGCTTTCTTT. As protein: CASTPRGQGNTEAFF.

The gene calls are TRBV5-1 and TRBJ1-5; a weak D match, TRBD1 (5 bases). This CDR3 region has 15 residues. Germline-derived CDR1 and CDR2 are SGHRS and YFSETQ. Trimming took off 2 bases at V and 7 bases at J, with 16 bases between the two ends. CDR3 bases: TGCGCCAGCAGCTTCAGCGGGACGACGGGGCAGCCCCAGCATTTT. Translated, it gives CASSFSGTTGQPQHF.

CDR3 protein: CASSVRAATNEKLFF. CDR3 DNA: TGTGCCAGCAGCGTCAGGGCCGCAACTAATGAAAAACTGTTTTTT. V and J are TRBV9 and TRBJ1-4, with a tentative D call TRBD1 (5 bases). Trimming shortened V by 2 bases and J by 0 bases, and 8 bases separated the two germline ends. Germline assignment: CDR1 SGDLS and CDR2 YYNGEE. The CDR3 has 15 amino acids.

The CDR3 spells CASSIRRGSDYEQYF. CDR3 in DNA: TGTGCCAGTAGTATAAGGCGGGGATCTGACTACGAGCAGTACTTC. This rearrangement joins TRBV19 to TRBJ2-7; a possible D gene is TRBD2 (6 bases). The CDR3 spans 15 residues. V was clipped by 2 bases and J by 3 bases, with 14 bases between them. Germline CDR1 is LNHDA and CDR2 is SQIVND (reference sequence).

The chain joins TRBV27 to TRBJ1-1, with 9 bases aligning to TRBD1. Germline trimming cut 4 bases from V and 3 bases from J; bases unmatched to any gene: 6. Germline V gives CDR1 MNHEY, CDR2 SMNVEV (reference sequence). The CDR3 extends over 15 amino acids. CDR3 protein: CASSSLDRGYTEAFF. The CDR3 DNA reads as TGTGCCAGCAGTTCTTTGGACAGGGGCTACACTGAAGCTTTCTTT.

The V gene is TRBV11-3, the J gene TRBJ2-2; D ambiguous. V was pared by 4 bases and J by 6 bases, with 9 bases between. This CDR3 spans 13 amino acids. CDR1 and CDR2 (germline): SGHNT, YENEEA. The CDR3 here is CASSSSEPGELFF. Written as DNA, the CDR3 is TGTGCCAGCAGCTCATCCGAACCCGGGGAGCTGTTTTTT.

The chain is built from TRBV28 and TRBJ2-7, with 9 bases lining up with TRBD1. CDR3 size: 16 residues. Losses at the gene ends were 4 bases for V and 3 bases for J; bases not matched to a gene: 10. Germline CDR1 reads MDHEN; CDR2 reads SYDVKM. The CDR3 DNA is TGTGCCAGCAGTTCAGCGCGGTTGGGACAGGGCTACGAGCAGTACTTC. Its translation is CASSSARLGQGYEQYF.

This CDR3 reads CASSSPGQLSGELFF. The CDR3 bases are TGTGCCAGCAGCTCCCCGGGACAACTTAGCGGGGAGCTGTTTTTT. The chain has TRBV5-5 and TRBJ2-2, with D possibly TRBD1 on 6 matching bases. V lost 3 bases to trimming and J lost 7 bases, with 16 bases between them. Germline CDR1 SGHKS, CDR2 YYEKEE (reference sequence). The CDR3 sequence is 15 residues long.

V and J are TRBV19 and TRBJ2-1; D possibly corresponds to TRBD1 (6 bases). The length of the CDR3 is 15 residues. The germline gives CDR1 LNHDA, CDR2 SQIVND (reference sequence). V gave up 7 bases and J gave up 5 bases, with 18 bases separating them. Here the CDR3 reads CASTMRPDSHNEQFF. CDR3 sequence (DNA): TGTGCCAGTACTATGCGACCGGACAGTCACAATGAGCAGTTCTTC.

The V gene is TRBV6-6, the J gene TRBJ1-5; D uncertain. CDR3 length: 16 residues. Germline CDR1 is MNHNY and CDR2 is SVGAGI (reference sequence). V dropped 0 bases and J dropped 5 bases, with 14 bases sitting between them. For the CDR3, the DNA is TGTGCCAGCAGTTACTCGGAGGCGTCAAGACATCAGCCCCAGCATTTT. It is translated as CASSYSEASRHQPQHF.

The chain couples TRBV11-2 to TRBJ2-3; D is possibly TRBD2 (5 bases). CDR3 length equals 14 residues. V was clipped by 6 bases and J by 2 bases, with 12 bases between them. Germline CDR1 and CDR2: SGHAT and FQNNGV. The CDR3 is CASREGIYTDTQYF. The CDR3 DNA is TGTGCCAGCAGAGAGGGAATCTACACAGATACGCAGTATTTT.

The rearrangement links TRBV19 to TRBJ1-5; maybe TRBD1 (5 bases). The length of the CDR3 is 13 residues. CDR1 is LNHDA, CDR2 SQIVND, per germline (reference sequence). The germline V and J ends were trimmed by 7 bases and 2 bases, with 9 bases remaining between them. CDR3 nucleotides: TGTGCCAGTACAGGGTTTGGCAATCAGCCCCAGCATTTT. Protein: CASTGFGNQPQHF.